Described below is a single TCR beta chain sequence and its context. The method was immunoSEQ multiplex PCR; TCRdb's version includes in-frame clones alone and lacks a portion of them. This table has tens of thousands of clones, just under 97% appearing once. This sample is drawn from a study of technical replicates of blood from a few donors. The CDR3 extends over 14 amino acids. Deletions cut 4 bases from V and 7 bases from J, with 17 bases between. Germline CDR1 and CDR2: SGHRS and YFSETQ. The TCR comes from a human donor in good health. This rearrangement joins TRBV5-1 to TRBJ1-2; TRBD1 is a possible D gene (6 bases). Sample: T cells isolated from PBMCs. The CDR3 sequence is CASSPAAGESGYTF. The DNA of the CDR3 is TGCGCCAGCAGCCCCGCTGCAGGGGAGAGTGGCTACACCTTC.